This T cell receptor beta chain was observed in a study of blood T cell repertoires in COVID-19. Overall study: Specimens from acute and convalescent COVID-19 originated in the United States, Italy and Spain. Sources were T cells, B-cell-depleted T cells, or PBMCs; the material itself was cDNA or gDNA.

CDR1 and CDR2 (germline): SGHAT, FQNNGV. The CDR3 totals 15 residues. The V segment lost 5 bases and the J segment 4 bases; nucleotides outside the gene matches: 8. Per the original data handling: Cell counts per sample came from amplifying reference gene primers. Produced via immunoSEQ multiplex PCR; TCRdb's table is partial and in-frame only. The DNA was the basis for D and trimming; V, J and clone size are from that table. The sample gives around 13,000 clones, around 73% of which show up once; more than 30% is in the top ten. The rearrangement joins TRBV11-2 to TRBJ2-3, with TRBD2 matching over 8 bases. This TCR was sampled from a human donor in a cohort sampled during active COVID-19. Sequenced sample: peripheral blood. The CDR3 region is CASSPYGGAADTQYF. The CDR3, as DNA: TGTGCCAGCAGCCCCTACGGGGGGGCAGCAGATACGCAGTATTTT.